This T cell receptor beta chain came from a study of CD8+ T cells in alopecia areata. Study-level information: Once tofacitinib had been taken for 6 to 18 months, 6 months off drug followed.

Punch biopsies of lesional scalp, plus peripheral blood, were taken from alopecia areata patients. Extracted from the samples, RNA was reverse transcribed into cDNA to serve as the sequencing template. Assay used: immunoSEQ multiplex PCR; TCRdb lists only in-frame clones, some missing. The table lists around 140,000 clones, over 70% of them singletons. With V trimmed by 5 bases and J by 0 bases, 6 bases remained unmatched. Germline V gene sequence: CDR1 MDHEN, CDR2 SYDVKM. The CDR3 is 16 amino acids. This sequence joins TRBV28 and TRBJ2-1; TRBD2 agrees at 8 bases. The sequence came from a human donor with alopecia areata. The specimen was CD8+ T cells sorted from blood, collected at week 0. CDR3 sequence: CASSPTSGRSYNEQFF. CDR3 DNA sequence: TGTGCCAGCAGTCCTACTAGCGGTCGCTCCTACAATGAGCAGTTCTTC.